This TCR beta chain was identified in a study of blood T cell repertoires in COVID-19. For the study at large: Donors in the United States, Italy and Spain gave samples during acute or convalescent COVID-19.

In the original workflow: Nucleated cell number was recorded as an estimate derived from reference gene primer amplification. The data were produced by immunoSEQ multiplex PCR, yet TCRdb's version contains in-frame clones alone and is incomplete. V and J calls and clone size are those listed in that table; D and trimming were worked out from the DNA. The sample includes about 220,000 clones, 80% of them seen just once. V lost 5 bases and J lost 4, with 17 bases in between. The CDR3 covers 15 residues. Per the germline V gene, CDR1 is SGHTA and CDR2 is FQGNSA. The sample comprised peripheral blood. This receptor was obtained from a human donor in a cohort sampled during active COVID-19. J is TRBJ1-2 and V is TRBV7-2; TRBD1 might be the D (6 bases). For the CDR3, the DNA is TGTGCCAGCAGCCTAGGGGGGGACCAGGCCTATGGCTACACCTTC. This encodes CASSLGGDQAYGYTF. Based on the CDR3 plus reference TRBV7-2 and TRBJ1-2, the full variable domain is GAGVSQSPSNKVTEKGKDVELRCDPISGHTALYWYRQSLGQGLEFLIYFQGNSAPDKSGLPSDRFSAERTGGSVSTLTIQRTQQEDSAVYLCASSLGGDQAYGYTFGSGTRLTVV.